This TCR beta chain emerged from a study of T-cell memory formation after mild COVID-19. Study details: Among the donors, TCR clusters were largely specific to each donor.

CDR1 is SGDLS and CDR2 is YYNGEE in the germline V gene. With 4 bases removed from V and 2 bases from J, the gap between germline ends came to 10 bases. CDR3 length equals 13 residues. The table lists this clonotype with a few counts. MiXCR was run by TCRdb on the 5' RACE reads, yielding one entry per CDR3 protein. The sample has 200,000 to 300,000 distinct CDR3 sequences, over 15% seen once; the top ten hold roughly a fifth. The genes are TRBV9 and TRBJ2-7, with TRBD1 as a possible D gene (5 bases). What was sequenced was PBMCs or a T cell subset sorted from them (not recorded which). The sequence was collected from a man younger than 35 who had mild COVID-19 (a few samples of this study predate the infection). Cell type and time point are not known. The CDR3, as DNA: TGTGCCAGCAGCAAGACAGCAACCTACGAGCAGTACTTC. It codes for CASSKTATYEQYF.